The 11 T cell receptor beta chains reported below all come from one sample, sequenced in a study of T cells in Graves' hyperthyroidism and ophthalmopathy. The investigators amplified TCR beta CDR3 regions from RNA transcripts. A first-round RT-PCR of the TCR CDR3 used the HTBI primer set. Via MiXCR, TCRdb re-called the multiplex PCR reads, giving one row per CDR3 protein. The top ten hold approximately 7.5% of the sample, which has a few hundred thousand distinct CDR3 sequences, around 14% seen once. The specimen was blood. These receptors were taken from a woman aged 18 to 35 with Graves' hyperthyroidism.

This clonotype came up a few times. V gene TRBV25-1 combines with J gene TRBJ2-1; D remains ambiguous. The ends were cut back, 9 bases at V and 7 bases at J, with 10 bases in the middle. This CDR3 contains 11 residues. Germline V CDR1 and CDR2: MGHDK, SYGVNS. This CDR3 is CASARGNEQFF. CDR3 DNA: TGTGCCAGTGCCCGTGGGAATGAGCAGTTCTTC.

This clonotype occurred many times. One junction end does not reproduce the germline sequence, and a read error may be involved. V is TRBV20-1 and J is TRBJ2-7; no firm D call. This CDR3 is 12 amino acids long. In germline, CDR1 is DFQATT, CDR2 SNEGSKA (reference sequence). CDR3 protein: CSARDASYEQYF. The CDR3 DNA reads TGCAGTGCAAGAGACGCTTCCTACGAGCAGTACTTC.

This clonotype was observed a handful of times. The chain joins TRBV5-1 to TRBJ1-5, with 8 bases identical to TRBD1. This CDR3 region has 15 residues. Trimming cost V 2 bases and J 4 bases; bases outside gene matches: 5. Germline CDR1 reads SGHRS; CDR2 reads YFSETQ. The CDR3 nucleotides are TGCGCCAGCAGCTTAACCGGGACAGGAAATCAGCCCCAGCATTTT. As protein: CASSLTGTGNQPQHF.

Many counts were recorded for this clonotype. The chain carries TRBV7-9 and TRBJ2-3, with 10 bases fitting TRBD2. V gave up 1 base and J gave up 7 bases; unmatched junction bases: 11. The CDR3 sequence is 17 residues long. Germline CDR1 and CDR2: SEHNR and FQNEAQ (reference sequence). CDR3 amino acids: CASSLGTSGKAANTQYF. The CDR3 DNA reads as TGTGCCAGCAGCTTAGGGACTAGCGGAAAGGCTGCAAATACGCAGTATTTT.

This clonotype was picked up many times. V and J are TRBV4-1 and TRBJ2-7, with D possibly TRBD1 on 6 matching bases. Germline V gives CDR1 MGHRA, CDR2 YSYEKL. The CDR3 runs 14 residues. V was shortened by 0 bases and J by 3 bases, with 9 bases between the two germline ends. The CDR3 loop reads CASSQDEGGYEQYF. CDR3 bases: TGCGCCAGCAGCCAAGATGAAGGGGGCTACGAGCAGTACTTC.

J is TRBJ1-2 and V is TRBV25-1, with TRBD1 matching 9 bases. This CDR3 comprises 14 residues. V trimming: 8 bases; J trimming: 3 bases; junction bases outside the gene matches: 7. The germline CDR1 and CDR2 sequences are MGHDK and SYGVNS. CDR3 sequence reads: CASHTGTGHYGYTF. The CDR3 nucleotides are TGTGCCAGCCATACCGGGACAGGGCACTATGGCTACACCTTC.

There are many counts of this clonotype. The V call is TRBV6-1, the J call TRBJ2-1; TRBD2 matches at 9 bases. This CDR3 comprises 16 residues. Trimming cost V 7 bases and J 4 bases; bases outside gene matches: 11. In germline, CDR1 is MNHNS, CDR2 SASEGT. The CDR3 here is CASKREAGGPYNEQFF. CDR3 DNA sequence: TGTGCCAGCAAACGGGAGGCGGGAGGGCCGTACAATGAGCAGTTCTTC.

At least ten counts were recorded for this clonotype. CDR3 residues: CASALVGRISYEQYF. The CDR3 region has the DNA TGTGCCAGCGCCCTAGTAGGACGGATTTCCTACGAGCAGTACTTC. The chain uses TRBV2 and TRBJ2-7; D is unresolved. This CDR3 is built from 15 residues. V was clipped by 8 bases and J by 1 base, with 18 bases between them. CDR1 is SNHLY, CDR2 FYNNEI, per germline.

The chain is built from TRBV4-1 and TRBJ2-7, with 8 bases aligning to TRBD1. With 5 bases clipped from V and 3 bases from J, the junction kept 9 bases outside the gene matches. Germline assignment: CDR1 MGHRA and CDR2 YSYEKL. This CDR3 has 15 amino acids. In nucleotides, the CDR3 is TGCGCCAGCAGCAATCGACAGGGGTCGAGCTACGAGCAGTACTTC. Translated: CASSNRQGSSYEQYF.

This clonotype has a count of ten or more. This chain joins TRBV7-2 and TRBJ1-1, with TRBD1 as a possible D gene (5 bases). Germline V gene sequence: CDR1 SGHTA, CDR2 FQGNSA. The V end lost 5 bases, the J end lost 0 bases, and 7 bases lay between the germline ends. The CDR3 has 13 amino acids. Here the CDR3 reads CASSMTVNTEAFF. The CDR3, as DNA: TGTGCCAGCAGCATGACAGTGAACACTGAAGCTTTCTTT.

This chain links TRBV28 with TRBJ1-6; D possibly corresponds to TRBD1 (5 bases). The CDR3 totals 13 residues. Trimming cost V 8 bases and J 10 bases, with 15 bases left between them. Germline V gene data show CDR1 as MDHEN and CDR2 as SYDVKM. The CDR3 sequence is CASGAGVRSPLHF. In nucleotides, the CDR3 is TGTGCCAGCGGCGCGGGGGTTCGATCACCCCTCCACTTT.